Presented here are 8 T cell receptor beta chains from one specimen sequenced in a study of CD8 T cells in ankylosing spondylitis. The antigens for these receptors are not known. TCRdb reprocessed the 5' RACE reads via MiXCR and lists one record per CDR3 protein. The sample lists 700,000 to 1,000,000 distinct CDR3 sequences, 10% to 15% occurring once. The study's findings and limits: Seemingly characteristic of ankylosing spondylitis blood was a TCR beta motif consisting of fewer than 10 highly homologous variants.

Material for sequencing was blood, either unsorted or a sorted T cell fraction (not recorded which). The receptors shown here come from a male donor with ankylosing spondylitis.

V usage is TRBV7-8 and J usage is TRBJ2-5, with 8 bases identical to TRBD2. The CDR3 runs 17 residues. Germline CDR1 reads SGHVS; CDR2 reads FQNEAQ. J lost 6 bases, V lost 0 bases, and 12 bases had no gene match. The CDR3 region is CASSLAGGAGVAQTQYF. The CDR3 region has the DNA TGTGCCAGCAGCTTAGCCGGAGGAGCGGGAGTTGCCCAGACCCAGTACTTC.

V and J are TRBV7-2 and TRBJ1-1; D is unclear. This CDR3 spans 13 amino acids. Germline V gene sequence: CDR1 SGHTA, CDR2 FQGNSA. V lost 4 bases, J lost 2 bases, and 8 bases lay in between. The CDR3 DNA reads as TGTGCCAGCAGCTATTACAGCAACACTGAAGCTTTCTTT. Protein sequence: CASSYYSNTEAFF.

This clonotype occurred a few times. This rearrangement joins TRBV18 to TRBJ1-2; 7 nucleotides agree with TRBD1. V shed 5 bases, J shed 2 bases, and the junction held 11 bases outside the gene matches. CDR3 size: 16 residues. Germline values: CDR1 KGHSH, CDR2 LQKENI. CDR3 in DNA: TGTGCCAGCTCAACGCAACGGACAGGCCTGAACTATGGCTACACCTTC. As protein: CASSTQRTGLNYGYTF.

Many counts were recorded for this clonotype. The chain carries TRBV20-1 and TRBJ2-7; no clear D gene. The CDR3 sequence is 11 residues long. Per the germline V gene, CDR1 is DFQATT and CDR2 is SNEGSKA (reference sequence). V was pared by 3 bases and J by 9 bases, with 12 bases between. The CDR3 region has the DNA TGCAGTGCTAGCCACGACCACGGGCAGTACTTC. It specifies CSASHDHGQYF.

In this sample, this clonotype turned up a few times. This chain connects TRBV6-2 or TRBV6-3 to TRBJ1-2; TRBD1 matches at 7 bases. This CDR3 is built from 16 residues. Trimming cost V 6 bases and J 1 base; bases outside gene matches: 11. The germline V gene encodes CDR1 MNHEY and CDR2 SVGEGT. CDR3 in DNA: TGTGCCAGCAGGGCCACCTGGGACAGTTATAACTATGGCTACACCTTC. Encoded protein: CASRATWDSYNYGYTF.

This clonotype was seen more than once but under ten times. The chain couples TRBV4-3 to TRBJ2-7, with D tentatively TRBD1 or TRBD2 (6 bases each). This CDR3 region has 15 residues. V lost 1 base, J lost 4 bases, and 14 bases lay in between. Germline V gene lookup returns CDR1 LGHNA and CDR2 YSLEER. The CDR3 here is CASSQAGDMVYEQYF. The CDR3 coding sequence is TGCGCCAGCAGCCAAGCGGGGGACATGGTGTACGAGCAGTACTTC.

This clonotype was detected a few times. The CDR3 DNA is TGTGCCAGTAGCCCGGGGGGCGGCAGGCTTTCCTACGAGCAGTACTTC. Amino acids: CASSPGGGRLSYEQYF. The chain uses TRBV19 and TRBJ2-7; D perhaps matches TRBD2 (7 bases). Germline assignment: CDR1 LNHDA and CDR2 SQIVND (reference sequence). The CDR3 sequence is 16 residues long. Trimming removed 6 bases at V and 1 base at J, with 19 bases between.

There are a few counts of this clonotype. The rearrangement joins TRBV7-2 to TRBJ2-7, with D uncertain. The CDR3 sequence is 17 residues long. Germline V lookup: CDR1 SGHTA, CDR2 FQGNSA. Trimming took off 1 base at V and 9 bases at J, with 25 bases between the two ends. CDR3 sequence: CASSLGFSGPPVPGQYF. In nucleotides, the CDR3 is TGTGCCAGCAGCTTAGGGTTTTCGGGCCCTCCCGTCCCTGGGCAGTACTTC.